This T cell receptor beta chain is drawn from a study of cytomegalovirus exposure and HLA in healthy donors. Study-level points and caveats: In a later analysis, several top co-occurrence clusters appeared linked to parvovirus B19, influenza, CMV and Epstein-Barr virus. The study flagged approximately 180 TCR beta chains as cytomegalovirus-associated. Presence/absence analyses rested on an assumption that sequencing depth was roughly uniform across donors. Sequencing likely caused a cluster of highly shared sequence variants.

The CDR3 runs 16 residues. V lost 5 bases, J lost 4 bases, and 11 bases stayed unmatched. Germline V gives CDR1 SGHAT, CDR2 FQDESV (reference sequence). The primer mix had 60 Vbeta and 13 Jbeta primers. The assay was immunoSEQ multiplex PCR, and TCRdb's table has in-frame clones only and misses some. The table includes about 67,000 clones, 65% to 70% detected once. A remark on this clone: What it binds is not known.

The genes are TRBV11-1 and TRBJ1-1; 9 positions agree with TRBD1. The source is a woman in her twenties or thirties in good health and CMV-seronegative. The source material was PBMCs. In DNA, the CDR3 is TGTGCCAGCAGCAAAAACACAGGGGGCGCTTTCACTGAAGCTTTCTTT. Its protein is CASSKNTGGAFTEAFF.